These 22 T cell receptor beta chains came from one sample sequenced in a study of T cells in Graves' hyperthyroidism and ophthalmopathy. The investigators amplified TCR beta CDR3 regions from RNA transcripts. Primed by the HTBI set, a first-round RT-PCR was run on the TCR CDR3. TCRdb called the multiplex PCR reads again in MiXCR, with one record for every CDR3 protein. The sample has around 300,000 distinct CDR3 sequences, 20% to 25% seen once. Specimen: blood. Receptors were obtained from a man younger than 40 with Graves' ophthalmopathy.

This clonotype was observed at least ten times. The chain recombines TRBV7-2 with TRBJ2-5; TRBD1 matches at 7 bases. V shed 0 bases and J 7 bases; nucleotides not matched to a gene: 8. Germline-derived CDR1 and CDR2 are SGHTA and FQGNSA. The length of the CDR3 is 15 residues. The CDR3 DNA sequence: TGTGCCAGCAGCTTAGCGGGACAGCCGATAGGGACCCAGTACTTC. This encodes CASSLAGQPIGTQYF.

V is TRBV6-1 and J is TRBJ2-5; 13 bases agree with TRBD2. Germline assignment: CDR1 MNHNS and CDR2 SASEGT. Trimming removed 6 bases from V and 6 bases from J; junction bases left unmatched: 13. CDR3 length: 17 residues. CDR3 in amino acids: CASRGRTSGRSGQTQYF. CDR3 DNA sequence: TGTGCCAGCAGGGGAAGGACTAGCGGGAGATCTGGGCAGACCCAGTACTTC.

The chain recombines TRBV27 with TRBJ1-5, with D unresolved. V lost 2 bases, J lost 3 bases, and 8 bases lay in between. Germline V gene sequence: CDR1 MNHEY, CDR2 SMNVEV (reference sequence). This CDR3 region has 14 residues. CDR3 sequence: CASSLSYLNQPQHF. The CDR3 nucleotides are TGTGCCAGCAGTTTAAGTTACCTCAATCAGCCCCAGCATTTT.

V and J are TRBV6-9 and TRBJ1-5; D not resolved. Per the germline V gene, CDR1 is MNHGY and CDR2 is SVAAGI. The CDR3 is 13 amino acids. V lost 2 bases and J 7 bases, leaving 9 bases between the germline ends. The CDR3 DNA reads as TGTGCCAGCAGTTATGGGGAATTACAGCCCCAGCATTTT. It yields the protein CASSYGELQPQHF.

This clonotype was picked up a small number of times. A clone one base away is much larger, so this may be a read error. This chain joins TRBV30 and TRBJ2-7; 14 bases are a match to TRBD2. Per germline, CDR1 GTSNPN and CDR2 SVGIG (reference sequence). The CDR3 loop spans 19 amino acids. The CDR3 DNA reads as TGTGCCTGGAGTGTATCCAGGACTAGCGGGAGGACCAACCCGTACGAGCAGCACTTC. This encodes CAWSVSRTSGRTNPYEQHF.

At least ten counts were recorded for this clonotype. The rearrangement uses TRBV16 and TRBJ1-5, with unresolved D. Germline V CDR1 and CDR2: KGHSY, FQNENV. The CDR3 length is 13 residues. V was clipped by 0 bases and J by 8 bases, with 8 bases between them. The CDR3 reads CASSQSVWEPQHF. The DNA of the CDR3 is TGTGCCAGCAGCCAATCGGTTTGGGAGCCCCAGCATTTT.

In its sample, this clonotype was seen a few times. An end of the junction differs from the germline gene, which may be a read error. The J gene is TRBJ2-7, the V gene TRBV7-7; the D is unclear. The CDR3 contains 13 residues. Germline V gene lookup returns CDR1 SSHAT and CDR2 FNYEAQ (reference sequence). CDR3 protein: CASSLVSAGEQYF. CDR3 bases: TGTGCTAGCAGCTTAGTGTCGGCTGGGGAGCAGTACTTC. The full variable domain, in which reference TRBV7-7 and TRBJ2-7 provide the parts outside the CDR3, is GAGVSQSPRYKVTKRGQDVTLRCDPISSHATLYWYQQALGQGPEFLTYFNYEAQPDKSGLPSDRFSAERPEGSISTLTIQRTEQRDSAMYRCASSLVSAGEQYFGPGTRLTVT.

CDR3 sequence reads: CSVVSFGQGTDTQYF. CDR3 sequence (DNA): TGCAGCGTTGTATCATTTGGACAGGGCACAGATACGCAGTATTTT. This chain joins TRBV29-1 and TRBJ2-3; 7 positions agree with TRBD1. The CDR3 runs to 15 residues. J lost 1 base, V lost 4 bases, and 8 bases had no gene match. Per the germline V gene, CDR1 is SQVTM and CDR2 is ANQGSEA.

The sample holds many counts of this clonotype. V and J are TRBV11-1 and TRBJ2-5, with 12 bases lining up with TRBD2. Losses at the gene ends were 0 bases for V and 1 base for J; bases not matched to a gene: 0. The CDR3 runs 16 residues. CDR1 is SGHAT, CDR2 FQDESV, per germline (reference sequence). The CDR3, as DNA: TGTGCCAGCAGCTTAGCGACTAGCGGGGGCCAAGAGACCCAGTACTTC. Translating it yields CASSLATSGGQETQYF. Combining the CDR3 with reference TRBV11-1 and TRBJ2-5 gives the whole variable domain EAEVAQSPRYKITEKSQAVAFWCDPISGHATLYWYRQILGQGPELLVQFQDESVVDDSQLPKDRFSAERLKGVDSTLKIQPAELGDSAMYLCASSLATSGGQETQYFGPGTRLLVL.

The chain's CDR3 is CASSETGTTEAFF. Written as DNA, the CDR3 is TGTGCCAGCAGCGAAACAGGGACCACTGAAGCTTTCTTT. The chain links TRBV12-3 or TRBV12-4 to TRBJ1-1; D is perhaps TRBD1 (6 bases). V was pared by 6 bases and J by 4 bases, with 12 bases between. The CDR3 extends over 13 amino acids.

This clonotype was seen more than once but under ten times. Written as DNA, the CDR3 is TGTGCCAGCAGTTACGGGTGGGGCACAGATACGCAGTATTTT. This translates into CASSYGWGTDTQYF. The rearrangement uses TRBV6-2 or TRBV6-3 and TRBJ2-3; D remains unclear. The germline CDR1 and CDR2 sequences are MNHEY and SVGEGT. Trimming stripped 2 bases from V and 1 base from J, with 7 bases between. CDR3 size: 14 residues.

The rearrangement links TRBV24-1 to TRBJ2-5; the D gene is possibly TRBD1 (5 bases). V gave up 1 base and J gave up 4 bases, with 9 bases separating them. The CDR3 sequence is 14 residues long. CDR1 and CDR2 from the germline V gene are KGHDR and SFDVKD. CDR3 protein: CATSDFQGRETQYF. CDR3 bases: TGTGCCACCAGTGATTTTCAGGGCAGAGAGACCCAGTACTTC.

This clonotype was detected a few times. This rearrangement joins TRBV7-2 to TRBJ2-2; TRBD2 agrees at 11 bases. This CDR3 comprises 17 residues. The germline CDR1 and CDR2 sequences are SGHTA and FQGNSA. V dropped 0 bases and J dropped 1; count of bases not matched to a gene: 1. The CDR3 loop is CASSLALAGGNTGELFF. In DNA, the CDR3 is TGTGCCAGCAGCTTAGCGCTAGCGGGAGGGAACACCGGGGAGCTGTTTTTT.

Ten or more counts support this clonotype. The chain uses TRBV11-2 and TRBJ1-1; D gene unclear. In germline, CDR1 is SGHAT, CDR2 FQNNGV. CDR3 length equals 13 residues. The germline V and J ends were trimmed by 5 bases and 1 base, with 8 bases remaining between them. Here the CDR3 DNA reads TGTGCCAGCAGCCCCCAACAGAACACTGAAGCTTTCTTT. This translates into CASSPQQNTEAFF.

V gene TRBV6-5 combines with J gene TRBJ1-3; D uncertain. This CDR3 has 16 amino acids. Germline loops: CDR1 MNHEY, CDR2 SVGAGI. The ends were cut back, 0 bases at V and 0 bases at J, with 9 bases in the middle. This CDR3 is CASSYSRRSSGNTIYF. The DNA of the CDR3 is TGTGCCAGCAGTTACTCGAGGCGGAGCTCTGGAAACACCATATATTTT.

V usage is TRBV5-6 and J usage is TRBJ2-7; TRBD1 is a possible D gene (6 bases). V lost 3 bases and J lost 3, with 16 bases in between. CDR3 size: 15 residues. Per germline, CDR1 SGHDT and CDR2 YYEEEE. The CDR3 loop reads CASSSGPGQGYEQYF. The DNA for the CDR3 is TGTGCCAGCAGCTCTGGACCGGGACAAGGCTACGAGCAGTACTTC.

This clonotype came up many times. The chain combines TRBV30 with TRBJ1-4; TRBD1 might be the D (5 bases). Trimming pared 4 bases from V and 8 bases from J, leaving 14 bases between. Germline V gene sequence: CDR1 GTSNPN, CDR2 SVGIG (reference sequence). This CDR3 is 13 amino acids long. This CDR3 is CAWTHRLGEKLFF. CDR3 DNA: TGTGCCTGGACTCACAGGCTTGGCGAAAAACTGTTTTTT.

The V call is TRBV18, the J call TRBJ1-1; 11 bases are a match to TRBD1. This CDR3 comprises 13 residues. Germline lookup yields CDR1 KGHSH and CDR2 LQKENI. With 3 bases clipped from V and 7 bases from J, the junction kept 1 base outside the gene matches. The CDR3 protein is CASSPGTGGEAFF. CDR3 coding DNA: TGTGCCAGCTCACCGGGGACAGGGGGTGAAGCTTTCTTT.

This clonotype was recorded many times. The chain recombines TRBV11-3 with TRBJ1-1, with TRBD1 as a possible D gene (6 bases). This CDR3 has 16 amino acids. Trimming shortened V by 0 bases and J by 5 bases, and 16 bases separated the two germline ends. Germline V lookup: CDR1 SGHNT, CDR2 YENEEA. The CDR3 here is CASSLDPAGVGTEAFF. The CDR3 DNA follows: TGTGCCAGCAGCTTAGATCCGGCAGGGGTTGGAACTGAAGCTTTCTTT.

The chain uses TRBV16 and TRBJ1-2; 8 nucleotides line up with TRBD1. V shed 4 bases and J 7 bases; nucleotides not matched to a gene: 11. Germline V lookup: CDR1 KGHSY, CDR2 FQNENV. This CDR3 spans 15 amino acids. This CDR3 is CASSPPRQGFFGYTF. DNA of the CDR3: TGTGCCAGCAGCCCGCCGAGACAGGGGTTCTTTGGCTACACCTTC.

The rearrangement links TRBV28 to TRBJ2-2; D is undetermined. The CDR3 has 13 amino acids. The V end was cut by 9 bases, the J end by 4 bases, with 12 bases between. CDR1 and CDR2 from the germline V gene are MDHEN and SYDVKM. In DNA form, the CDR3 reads TGTGCCAGTGAATTCGTTCCCACCGGGGAGCTGTTTTTT. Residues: CASEFVPTGELFF.

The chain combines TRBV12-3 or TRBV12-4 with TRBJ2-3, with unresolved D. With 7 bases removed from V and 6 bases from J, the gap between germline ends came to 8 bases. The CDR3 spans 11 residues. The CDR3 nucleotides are TGTGCCAGCACCACTTCGGATACGCAGTATTTT. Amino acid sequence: CASTTSDTQYF.